This T cell receptor (beta chain) was obtained from a study of cytotoxic CD8 clonotypes in ibrutinib-treated CLL. Whole-study results and caveats: Baseline levels of clonality went above those of age-matched healthy donors and moved with circulating CD8+ T-cell counts. Clonality went up at the time of ibrutinib response, stayed stable in sustained remission, and later dropped back toward its baseline level at progression.

With regard to this clone: Its antigen is undetermined.

Sequencing was designed to attain a depth spanning 1 in 200,000 to 1 in 1 million T cells. Libraries were prepared by immunoSEQ multiplex PCR; TCRdb keeps only in-frame clonotypes and omits some of them. This sample carries about 130,000 clones, roughly three quarters of them seen once, and the ten largest clones take roughly 12%. This TCR was sampled from a human donor with chronic lymphocytic leukemia. Sequenced material: PBMCs, taken after 12 months of ibrutinib treatment.

CDR3 residues: CASSQTGRANTEAFF. DNA of the CDR3: TGCGCCAGCAGCCAAACGGGCCGGGCGAACACTGAAGCTTTCTTT. J is TRBJ1-1 and V is TRBV4-3; D remains ambiguous. CDR3 size: 15 residues. With 2 bases removed from V and 1 base from J, the gap between germline ends came to 11 bases. Germline V gene data show CDR1 as LGHNA and CDR2 as YSLEER.